Presented here are 23 T cell receptor beta chains from one specimen sequenced in a study of blood T cell repertoires in COVID-19. Profiled with immunoSEQ multiplex PCR; TCRdb holds only in-frame clones, not every one. Of roughly 290,000 clones listed, roughly 91% are singletons. Sequencing was performed on peripheral blood. The receptors were sampled from a young man with acute or convalescent COVID-19.

The chain links TRBV28 to TRBJ1-2; D unclear. The germline V and J ends were trimmed by 2 bases and 4 bases, with 11 bases remaining between them. Germline V gene lookup returns CDR1 MDHEN and CDR2 SYDVKM. This CDR3 spans 14 amino acids. CDR3 protein: CASSLPANPYGYTF. DNA for the CDR3: TGTGCCAGCAGTTTACCAGCGAACCCCTATGGCTACACCTTC.

V usage is TRBV4-1 and J usage is TRBJ2-7; 12 positions match TRBD2. Germline CDR1 is MGHRA and CDR2 is YSYEKL. The CDR3 spans 16 residues. The ends lost 3 bases at V and 4 bases at J; junction bases unmatched: 7. This CDR3 reads CASSQPTSGRFYEQYF. As DNA, the CDR3 is TGCGCCAGCAGCCAGCCAACTAGCGGGAGGTTTTACGAGCAGTACTTC.

The chain links TRBV6-1 to TRBJ2-2, with D possibly TRBD2 on 6 matching bases. Per the germline V gene, CDR1 is MNHNS and CDR2 is SASEGT. Trimming stripped 3 bases from V and 7 bases from J, with 21 bases between. This CDR3 contains 17 residues. Written as DNA, the CDR3 is TGTGCCAGCAGTGATCCCCGTGGCAGGGAGGCCCACGGGGAGCTGTTTTTT. Amino acid sequence: CASSDPRGREAHGELFF.

The J gene is TRBJ1-5, the V gene TRBV28; 7 bases are a match to TRBD1. Germline V CDR1 and CDR2: MDHEN, SYDVKM. This CDR3 is 17 amino acids long. Germline trimming cut 3 bases from V and 0 bases from J; bases unmatched to any gene: 8. The CDR3 nucleotides are TGTGCCAGCAGTTTCCGGACAGGAGCCTATAGCAATCAGCCCCAGCATTTT. Its translation is CASSFRTGAYSNQPQHF.

The chain has TRBV3-1 (or the pseudogene TRBV3-2) and TRBJ1-1; 7 bases map to TRBD1. With 4 bases clipped from V and 8 bases from J, the junction kept 4 bases outside the gene matches. Germline V lookup: CDR1 LGHDT, CDR2 YNNKEL (reference sequence). The CDR3 covers 12 residues. This chain's CDR3 is CASSRETGEAFF. CDR3 sequence (DNA): TGTGCCAGCAGCCGAGAGACAGGGGAAGCTTTCTTT.

V and J are TRBV9 and TRBJ1-1, with D possibly matching TRBD1 (6 bases). Germline-derived CDR1 and CDR2 are SGDLS and YYNGEE. V shed 2 bases and J shed 2 bases, with 19 bases lying between them. The CDR3 has 17 residues. For the CDR3, the DNA is TGTGCCAGCAGCGTTAACGACCGCAGGGGCTTAAACACTGAAGCTTTCTTT. Translation gives CASSVNDRRGLNTEAFF.

The rearrangement links TRBV19 to TRBJ1-1, with D possibly being TRBD1 (6 bases). Germline-derived CDR1 and CDR2 are LNHDA and SQIVND (reference sequence). This CDR3 has 15 amino acids. Between the trimmed V and J ends, which lost 5 bases and 3 bases, there was a span of 16 bases. The CDR3 protein is CASSPRTVRDTEAFF. CDR3 nucleotide sequence: TGTGCCAGTAGTCCCAGGACAGTCAGGGACACTGAAGCTTTCTTT.

The chain employs TRBV5-8 and TRBJ1-2; 7 bases map to TRBD1. With 0 bases clipped from V and 7 bases from J, the junction kept 6 bases outside the gene matches. The germline CDR1 and CDR2 sequences are SGHTS and YDEGEE. The CDR3 is made up of 14 amino acids. The CDR3, as DNA: TGTGCCAGCAGCTTGGCCGGGACAGACCCTGGCTACACCTTC. Protein product: CASSLAGTDPGYTF.

The V and J genes are TRBV6-5 and TRBJ1-2, with 11 bases matching TRBD1. J lost 2 bases, V lost 6 bases, and 5 bases had no gene match. CDR3 size: 15 residues. Germline values: CDR1 MNHEY, CDR2 SVGAGI. CDR3 nucleotide sequence: TGTGCCAGCAGCTCGGACAGGGGGCTAAACTATGGCTACACCTTC. This encodes CASSSDRGLNYGYTF.

The rearrangement uses TRBV28 and TRBJ1-1; 7 bases are a match to TRBD1. The ends lost 6 bases at V and 7 bases at J; junction bases unmatched: 14. The CDR3 covers 15 residues. Germline V gene lookup returns CDR1 MDHEN and CDR2 SYDVKM. CDR3 amino acids: CASSPASTGVGEAFF. CDR3 DNA sequence: TGTGCCAGCAGCCCCGCGTCAACAGGGGTCGGTGAAGCTTTCTTT.

This clone appeared once. The CDR3, as DNA: TGTGCCAGCAGCTTCGCAGGGTTAGGCTACACCTTC. Protein product: CASSFAGLGYTF. The V gene is TRBV7-2, the J gene TRBJ1-2; maybe TRBD1 (5 bases). The CDR3 runs to 12 residues. V was clipped by 3 bases and J by 8 bases, with 10 bases between them. Germline loops: CDR1 SGHTA, CDR2 FQGNSA.

The CDR3 loop is CASSLAGVGSRARTDTQYF. CDR3 sequence (DNA): TGTGCCAGCAGCTTGGCCGGGGTGGGGAGTAGGGCGAGAACAGATACGCAGTATTTT. The rearrangement uses TRBV5-4 and TRBJ2-3; D is perhaps TRBD2 (5 bases). The CDR3 has 19 amino acids. Germline CDR1 SGHNT, CDR2 YYREEE (reference sequence). With 0 bases removed from V and 3 bases from J, the gap between germline ends came to 23 bases.

V gene TRBV4-2 combines with J gene TRBJ2-7, with TRBD2 identical over 10 bases. J gave up 0 bases and V 4 bases, and 6 bases lay outside the gene matches. The CDR3 runs 16 residues. From germline, CDR1 is LGHNA and CDR2 YNFKEQ. CDR3 residues: CASSLDLAGVSYEQYF. The CDR3 region has the DNA TGTGCCAGCAGCCTTGACCTAGCGGGGGTCTCCTACGAGCAGTACTTC.

J is TRBJ1-5 and V is TRBV28, with D unclear. There are 14 residues in the CDR3. Germline CDR1 is MDHEN and CDR2 is SYDVKM. The germline V and J ends were trimmed by 2 bases and 6 bases, with 11 bases remaining between them. CDR3 loop: CASSLKTPSQPQHF. As DNA, the CDR3 is TGTGCCAGCAGTTTAAAAACCCCCAGTCAGCCCCAGCATTTT.

This chain links TRBV30 with TRBJ2-7, with D possibly matching TRBD2 (5 bases). Trimming removed 3 bases at V and 0 bases at J, with 9 bases between. This CDR3 region has 13 residues. CDR1 is GTSNPN, CDR2 SVGIG, per germline (reference sequence). The DNA of the CDR3 is TGTGCCTGGAGAGTGAGCGGCTCCTACGAGCAGTACTTC. This codes for CAWRVSGSYEQYF.

The chain employs TRBV7-9 and TRBJ2-2; 8 nucleotides match TRBD2. Germline V gives CDR1 SEHNR, CDR2 FQNEAQ (reference sequence). The CDR3 is made up of 13 amino acids. CDR3 loop: CAVERERVGELFF. DNA for the CDR3: TGTGCTGTTGAGCGGGAGCGGGTCGGGGAGCTGTTTTTT.

About this clone: Other DNA sequences from this sample encode an identical CDR3 as well. This sequence joins TRBV5-1 and TRBJ2-3; D might be TRBD1 (5 bases). V was trimmed by 0 bases and J by 4 bases, leaving 9 bases between them. The CDR3 runs 14 residues. CDR1 and CDR2 from the germline V gene are SGHRS and YFSETQ. CDR3 protein: CASSLGAGPDTQYF. In DNA form, the CDR3 reads TGCGCCAGCAGCTTGGGTGCAGGGCCAGATACGCAGTATTTT.

Written as DNA, the CDR3 is TGTGCCAGCAGCTTAGCGGGCAGCAATCAGCCCCAGCATTTT. This sequence encodes CASSLAGSNQPQHF. The rearrangement uses TRBV7-9 and TRBJ1-5; the D is unclear. V dropped 0 bases and J dropped 1 base, with 4 bases sitting between them. CDR3 size: 14 residues. Germline V lookup: CDR1 SEHNR, CDR2 FQNEAQ (reference sequence).

This chain joins TRBV6-5 and TRBJ1-2; TRBD1 matches 8 bases. Germline CDR1 is MNHEY and CDR2 is SVGAGI. The CDR3 has 14 amino acids. The ends lost 7 bases at V and 4 bases at J; junction bases unmatched: 8. This chain's CDR3 is CASTLGDRSYGYTF. In nucleotides, the CDR3 is TGTGCCAGCACCCTAGGGGACAGGAGCTATGGCTACACCTTC.

The chain combines TRBV19 with TRBJ2-7, with D maybe TRBD1 (5 bases). V gave up 7 bases and J gave up 12 bases, with 22 bases separating them. This CDR3 region has 13 residues. The germline CDR1 and CDR2 sequences are LNHDA and SQIVND (reference sequence). The CDR3 is CASTANGQGRRYF. The CDR3 bases are TGTGCCAGTACCGCTAACGGACAAGGGCGGAGGTACTTC.

The chain has TRBV5-1 and TRBJ1-2; no firm D call. V shed 4 bases and J shed 5 bases, with 15 bases lying between them. In germline, CDR1 is SGHRS, CDR2 YFSETQ. The CDR3 totals 14 residues. Here the CDR3 DNA reads TGCGCCAGCAGCGGTTCCTCCCCGGTATATGGCTACACCTTC. Translation: CASSGSSPVYGYTF.

The chain carries TRBV28 and TRBJ2-3, with TRBD2 matching 10 bases. The CDR3 contains 16 residues. The ends lost 5 bases at V and 9 bases at J; junction bases unmatched: 14. CDR1 is MDHEN and CDR2 is SYDVKM in the germline V gene. The CDR3 spells CASSIQIAGGGRTQYF. The CDR3 DNA reads TGTGCCAGCAGTATCCAAATAGCGGGAGGTGGAAGGACGCAGTATTTT.

This clone was found a few times. The CDR3, as DNA: TGTGCCAGCAGTACAGGGGGCGTTGGCTACACCTTC. It is translated as CASSTGGVGYTF. V gene TRBV28 combines with J gene TRBJ1-2, with 9 positions matching TRBD1. The CDR3 runs to 12 residues. V trimming: 5 bases; J trimming: 7 bases; junction bases outside the gene matches: 2. From germline, CDR1 is MDHEN and CDR2 SYDVKM.